These 15 T cell receptor beta chains originate from one sample sequenced in a study of shared clonotypes between healthy human individuals. Profiling relied on immunoSEQ multiplex PCR, and the TCRdb table lists in-frame clones only, not all of them. The top ten clones hold about 0.39% of a sample with a few million clones, 93% of them seen once. Sequenced: naive CD4+ T cells from PBMCs. Subset given: CD45RA+ positively selected. These receptors came from a man aged 18-30 years in good health. Some clones in this sample may be carry-over from other donors' samples.

The chain recombines TRBV28 with TRBJ1-2; no clear D. Per germline, CDR1 MDHEN and CDR2 SYDVKM. This CDR3 comprises 15 residues. The germline V and J ends were trimmed by 1 base and 8 bases, with 17 bases remaining between them. Here the CDR3 DNA reads TGTGCCAGCAGTTTATATATTCCCCCAGCGGGAGGCTACACCTTC. Translating it yields CASSLYIPPAGGYTF.

This chain links TRBV30 with TRBJ2-3, with D tentatively TRBD2 (6 bases). Germline lookup yields CDR1 GTSNPN and CDR2 SVGIG (reference sequence). The CDR3 sequence is 12 residues long. The germline V and J ends were trimmed by 8 bases and 0 bases, with 9 bases remaining between them. In DNA form, the CDR3 reads TGTGCCCACACTAGCAGCACAGATACGCAGTATTTT. Translation gives CAHTSSTDTQYF. Full variable domain (missing parts from reference TRBV30 and TRBJ2-3): SQTIHQWPATLVQPVGSPLSLECTVEGTSNPNLYWYRQAAGRGLQLLFYSVGIGQISSEVPQNLSASRPQDRQFILSSKKLLLSDSGFYLCAHTSSTDTQYFGPGTRLTVL.

The genes are TRBV11-3 and TRBJ2-5; D not resolved. Germline loops: CDR1 SGHNT, CDR2 YENEEA. The CDR3 has 14 amino acids. Trimming removed 0 bases from V and 5 bases from J, with 10 bases in between. CDR3 region: CASSLDPYRETQYF. The CDR3 bases are TGTGCCAGCAGCTTAGACCCCTATAGGGAGACCCAGTACTTC.

The V gene is TRBV18, the J gene TRBJ1-4; D gene uncertain. CDR3 length: 15 residues. V lost 2 bases to trimming and J lost 6 bases, with 13 bases between them. From germline, CDR1 is KGHSH and CDR2 LQKENI. The CDR3 region has the DNA TGTGCCAGCTCACCAACGCAAGCTTTCGATGAAAAACTGTTTTTT. It encodes CASSPTQAFDEKLFF. The whole variable domain, filled in from reference TRBV18 and TRBJ1-4, reads NAGVMQNPRHLVRRRGQEARLRCSPMKGHSHVYWYRQLPEEGLKFMVYLQKENIIDESGMPKERFSAEFPKEGPSILRIQQVVRGDSAAYFCASSPTQAFDEKLFFGSGTQLSVL.

This chain uses TRBV7-8 with TRBJ2-3, with a possible D match to TRBD1 (6 bases). This CDR3 region has 14 residues. Trimming took off 0 bases at V and 6 bases at J, with 10 bases between the two ends. CDR1 is SGHVS, CDR2 FQNEAQ, per germline. In nucleotides, the CDR3 is TGTGCCAGCAGCTTAGCGGGGGCTACGGATACGCAGTATTTT. Translated, it gives CASSLAGATDTQYF. The full variable domain, rest sourced from reference TRBV7-8 and TRBJ2-3, is GAGVSQSPRYKVAKRGQDVALRCDPISGHVSLFWYQQALGQGPEFLTYFQNEAQLDKSGLPSDRFFAERPEGSVSTLKIQRTQQEDSAVYLCASSLAGATDTQYFGPGTRLTVL.

The V and J genes are TRBV7-9 and TRBJ2-5; no clear D. Germline CDR1 is SEHNR and CDR2 is FQNEAQ (reference sequence). The germline V and J ends were trimmed by 1 base and 0 bases, with 9 bases remaining between them. This CDR3 spans 15 amino acids. The CDR3 is CASSLVVPHQETQYF. CDR3 DNA sequence: TGTGCCAGCAGCTTAGTAGTTCCGCACCAAGAGACCCAGTACTTC.

A note on this clone: The identical CDR3 is also encoded by other nucleotide sequences in the sample. The chain is built from TRBV30 and TRBJ1-5; 7 bases line up with TRBD1. V trimming: 2 bases; J trimming: 2 bases; junction bases outside the gene matches: 3. Per the germline V gene, CDR1 is GTSNPN and CDR2 is SVGIG (reference sequence). The CDR3 spans 14 residues. This CDR3 reads CAWSRGQGNQPQHF. CDR3 coding DNA: TGTGCCTGGAGTCGCGGACAGGGCAATCAGCCCCAGCATTTT. The variable domain in full, with the rest retrieved from reference TRBV30 and TRBJ1-5, is SQTIHQWPATLVQPVGSPLSLECTVEGTSNPNLYWYRQAAGRGLQLLFYSVGIGQISSEVPQNLSASRPQDRQFILSSKKLLLSDSGFYLCAWSRGQGNQPQHFGDGTRLSIL.

J is TRBJ2-3 and V is TRBV7-9, with 8 bases aligning to TRBD2. The CDR3 totals 13 residues. Unmatched junction bases numbered 3, after V lost 7 bases and J lost 3 bases. Germline CDR1 SEHNR, CDR2 FQNEAQ (reference sequence). As DNA, the CDR3 is TGTGCCAGCAAGGCGGGAGGAACAGATACGCAGTATTTT. This gives the protein CASKAGGTDTQYF.

The gene calls are TRBV5-1 and TRBJ2-3, with 8 nucleotides matching TRBD2. The V and J ends lost 0 bases and 5 bases, in that order; junction bases with no gene match: 5. The V gene's germline CDR1 is SGHRS and CDR2 YFSETQ. This CDR3 is 15 amino acids long. The CDR3 sequence is CASSLAGTRGDTQYF. The CDR3 DNA reads as TGCGCCAGCAGCTTGGCCGGGACTAGAGGAGATACGCAGTATTTT.

A word on this clone: Other DNA sequences of this sample code for an identical CDR3. The chain combines TRBV5-1 with TRBJ2-3; 9 bases align to TRBD2. V lost 0 bases to trimming and J lost 6 bases; unmatched junction nucleotides: 2. This CDR3 contains 14 residues. In germline, CDR1 is SGHRS, CDR2 YFSETQ. In DNA, the CDR3 is TGCGCCAGCAGCTTGGGGACTAGCGCCGATACGCAGTATTTT. This sequence encodes CASSLGTSADTQYF. Combining the CDR3 with reference TRBV5-1 and TRBJ2-3 gives the whole variable domain KAGVTQTPRYLIKTRGQQVTLSCSPISGHRSVSWYQQTPGQGLQFLFEYFSETQRNKGNFPGRFSGRQFSNSRSEMNVSTLELGDSALYLCASSLGTSADTQYFGPGTRLTVL.

The rearrangement joins TRBV30 to TRBJ2-1, with 14 positions matching TRBD2. The CDR3 loop spans 15 amino acids. J lost 12 bases, V lost 0 bases, and 7 bases had no gene match. Per germline, CDR1 GTSNPN and CDR2 SVGIG (reference sequence). The CDR3 loop reads CAWSVIGTSGSRQFF. CDR3 sequence (DNA): TGTGCCTGGAGTGTGATTGGGACTAGCGGGAGTCGGCAGTTCTTC.

The chain uses TRBV7-7 and TRBJ1-3; D perhaps matches TRBD1 (5 bases). The CDR3 runs to 15 residues. Germline CDR1 and CDR2: SSHAT and FNYEAQ (reference sequence). The V and J ends lost 5 bases and 6 bases respectively, with 17 bases between them. The CDR3 DNA is TGTGCCAGCAGCCTAACCTACCGGGGACCAAACACCATATATTTT. This gives the protein CASSLTYRGPNTIYF.

This clone was seen a few times. The CDR3 reads CASSERDRGREAFF. CDR3 bases: TGTGCCAGCAGCGAGCGGGACAGGGGGCGAGAAGCTTTCTTT. The chain is built from TRBV9 and TRBJ1-1; 12 positions agree with TRBD1. This CDR3 has 14 amino acids. Germline values: CDR1 SGDLS, CDR2 YYNGEE. The ends lost 3 bases at V and 8 bases at J; junction bases unmatched: 5.

The chain has TRBV6-1 and TRBJ2-1; no clear D. Germline-derived CDR1 and CDR2 are MNHNS and SASEGT. The V gene lost 4 bases and the J gene lost 15 bases, with 16 bases spanning the gap. The CDR3 length is 12 residues. Here the CDR3 DNA reads TGTGCCAGCAGTGTTGGTGGGCACCCTCGGTTCTTC. Its translation: CASSVGGHPRFF.

J is TRBJ2-2 and V is TRBV29-1; no clear D. CDR3 length equals 14 residues. V was clipped by 0 bases and J by 0 bases, with 5 bases between them. In germline, CDR1 is SQVTM, CDR2 ANQGSEA. The CDR3 loop reads CSVEDLSNTGELFF. The CDR3, as DNA: TGCAGCGTTGAAGATCTTTCGAACACCGGGGAGCTGTTTTTT.